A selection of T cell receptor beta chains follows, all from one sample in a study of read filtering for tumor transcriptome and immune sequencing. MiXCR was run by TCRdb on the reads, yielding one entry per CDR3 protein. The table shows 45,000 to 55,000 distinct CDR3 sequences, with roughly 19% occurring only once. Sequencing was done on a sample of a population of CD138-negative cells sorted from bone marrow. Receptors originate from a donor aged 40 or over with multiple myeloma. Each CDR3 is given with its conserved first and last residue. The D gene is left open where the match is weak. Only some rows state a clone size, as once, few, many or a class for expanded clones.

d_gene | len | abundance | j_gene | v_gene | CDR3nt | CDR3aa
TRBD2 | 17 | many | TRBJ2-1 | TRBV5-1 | TGCGCCAGCAGCTTGTCCTCTGTAGGAGCGGGATACAATGAGCAGTTCTTC | CASSLSSVGAGYNEQFF
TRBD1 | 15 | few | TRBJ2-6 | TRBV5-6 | TGTGCCAGCAGGCAGACAGGGTCTGGGGCCAACGTCCTGACTTTC | CASRQTGSGANVLTF
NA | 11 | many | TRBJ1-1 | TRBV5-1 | TGCGCCAGCAGTATAGACGCTGAAGCTTTCTTT | CASSIDAEAFF
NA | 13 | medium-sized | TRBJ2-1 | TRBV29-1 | TGCAGCGTTGAAGATCGGGAGTACAATGAGCAGTTCTTC | CSVEDREYNEQFF
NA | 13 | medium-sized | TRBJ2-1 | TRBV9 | TGTGCCAGCAGCGTAGGACCTGGGAATGAGCAGTTCTTC | CASSVGPGNEQFF
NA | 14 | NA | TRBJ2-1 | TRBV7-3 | TGTACCAGTAGCTTCCCGGGCCCGCAATATGAGCAGTTCTTC | CTSSFPGPQYEQFF
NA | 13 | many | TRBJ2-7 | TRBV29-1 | TGCAGCGTTCAACCGCCCGGGTGGGGCGAGCAGTACTTC | CSVQPPGWGEQYF
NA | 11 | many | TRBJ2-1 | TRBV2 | TGTGCCAGCAGATGGACCAATGAGCAGTTCTTC | CASRWTNEQFF
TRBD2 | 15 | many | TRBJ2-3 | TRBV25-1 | TGTGCCAGCACGGAATCCGGGAGGGCCGTAGATACGCAGTATTTT | CASTESGRAVDTQYF
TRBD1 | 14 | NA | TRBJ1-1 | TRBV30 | TGTGCCTGGAGGGCAGGGGGCTCAAACACTGAAGCTTTCTTT | CAWRAGGSNTEAFF
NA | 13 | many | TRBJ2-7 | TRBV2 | TGTGCCAGCGAGGAGGCTTGGGGTAGCGAGCAGTACTTC | CASEEAWGSEQYF
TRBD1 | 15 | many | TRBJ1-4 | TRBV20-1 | TGCAGTGTCGTAGGACAGGGGGCCCATAATGAAAAACTGTTTTTT | CSVVGQGAHNEKLFF
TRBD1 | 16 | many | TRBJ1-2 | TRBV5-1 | TGCGCCAGCAGCTTGGGGAACAGGGGGACTAACTATGGCTACACCTTC | CASSLGNRGTNYGYTF
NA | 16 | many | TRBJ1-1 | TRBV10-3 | TGTGCCATCAGGAATCGGGACGGGTCGATGAACACTGAAGCTTTCTTT | CAIRNRDGSMNTEAFF
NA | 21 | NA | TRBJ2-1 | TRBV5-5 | TGTGCCAGCAGCTTTCCCCATGTTCTTTCTGGAGACATACTCACATTGGATGAGCAGTTCTTC | CASSFPHVLSGDILTLDEQFF
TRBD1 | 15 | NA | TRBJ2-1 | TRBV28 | TGTGCCAGTGACTCCGGGACAGGGGGGGATAATGAGCAGTTCTTC | CASDSGTGGDNEQFF
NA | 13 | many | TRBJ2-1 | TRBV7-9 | TGTGCCAGCAGCTTAGGGGGGGCCTCTGAGCAGTTCTTC | CASSLGGASEQFF
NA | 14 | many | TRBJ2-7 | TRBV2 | TGTGCCATCCCGGCGGGCGGAGGGTCCTACGAGCAGTACTTC | CAIPAGGGSYEQYF
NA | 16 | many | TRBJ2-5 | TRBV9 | TGTGCCAGCAGCGTAGCTGGGGGAAGGCCCCAAGAGACCCAGTACTTC | CASSVAGGRPQETQYF
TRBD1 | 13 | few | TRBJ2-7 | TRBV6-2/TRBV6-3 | TGTGCCAGCAGCGACCGCACAGGGGTTGAGCAGTACTTC | CASSDRTGVEQYF
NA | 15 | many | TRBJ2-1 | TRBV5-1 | TGCGCCAGCAGCTTGGCCGTAGAGGCGGTCAATGAGCAGTTCTTC | CASSLAVEAVNEQFF
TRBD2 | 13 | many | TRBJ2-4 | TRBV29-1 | TGCAGCGGCGGGGGGGGTGACAAAAACATTCAGTACTTC | CSGGGGDKNIQYF
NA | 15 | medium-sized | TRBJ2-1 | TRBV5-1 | TGCGCCAGCAGCGGGGGACTCCTAACAAATAGTGAGCAGTTCTTC | CASSGGLLTNSEQFF
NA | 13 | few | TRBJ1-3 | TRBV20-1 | TGCAGTGCTAGTAGTCGGTCCGCAAACACCATATATTTT | CSASSRSANTIYF
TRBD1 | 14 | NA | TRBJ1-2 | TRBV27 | TGTGCCAGCAGCCTTCGTGGACAGGATGAAGGCTACACCTTC | CASSLRGQDEGYTF
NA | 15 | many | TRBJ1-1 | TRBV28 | TGTGCCAGCAGTATAACTCCAAAGGGTTCGGGTGAAGCTTTCTTT | CASSITPKGSGEAFF
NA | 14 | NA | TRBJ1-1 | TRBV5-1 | TGCCACAGCAGCTTGGAGTATCTGAACACTGAAGCTTTCTTT | CHSSLEYLNTEAFF
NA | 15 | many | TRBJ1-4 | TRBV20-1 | TGCAGTGTCGGCCCGAACATAGCAACTAATGAAAAACTGTTTTTT | CSVGPNIATNEKLFF
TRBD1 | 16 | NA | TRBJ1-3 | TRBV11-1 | TGTGCCAGCAGCTTAGCGGGCGGGACAGCGGGAAACACCATATATTTT | CASSLAGGTAGNTIYF
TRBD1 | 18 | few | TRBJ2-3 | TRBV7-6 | TGTGCCAGCAGCTTCTGGGCAGGGGACAGGGTTTGGGCAGATACGCAGTATTTT | CASSFWAGDRVWADTQYF
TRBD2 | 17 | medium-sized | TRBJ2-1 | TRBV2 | TGTGCCAGCAGTGAGGGCTTTCCGGGACTAGCGGACAATGAGCAGTTCTTC | CASSEGFPGLADNEQFF
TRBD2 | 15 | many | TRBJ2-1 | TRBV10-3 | TGTGCCATCAGTGATAGAACTAGCGGGGGCAATGAGCAGTTCTTC | CAISDRTSGGNEQFF
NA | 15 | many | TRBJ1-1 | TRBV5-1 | TGCGCCAGCAGCTCCACCGGGACAACGATCACTGAAGCTTTCTTT | CASSSTGTTITEAFF
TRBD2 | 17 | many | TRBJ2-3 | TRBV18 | TGTGCCAGCTCACCAGGACTAGCGGGAGGTGGTTCAGATACGCAGTATTTT | CASSPGLAGGGSDTQYF
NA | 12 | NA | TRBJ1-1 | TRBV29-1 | TGCGGCGAATCTTCGGGGGACGGTGAAGCTTTCTTT | CGESSGDGEAFF
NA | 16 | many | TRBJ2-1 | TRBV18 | TGTGCCAGCTCACCCCGAGTTGACCTATTGTACAATGAGCAGTTCTTC | CASSPRVDLLYNEQFF
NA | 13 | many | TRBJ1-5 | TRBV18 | TGTGCCAGCTCACCAACAGGCAATCAGCCCCAGCATTTT | CASSPTGNQPQHF